This T cell receptor (beta chain) was sequenced during a study of cytomegalovirus exposure and HLA in healthy donors. As to this clone: Its antigen is undetermined.

Vbeta (60) and Jbeta (13) primers were used in the PCR. The table came from immunoSEQ multiplex PCR; TCRdb's copy has only in-frame clones and leaves some out. The sample totals around 53,000 clones. V was pared by 6 bases and J by 3 bases, with 17 bases between. The CDR3 covers 16 residues. Germline CDR1 reads LNHDA; CDR2 reads SQIVND (reference sequence). Whole-study findings and limits: Usually a TCR sequence was rare, but some public TCRs were found in many donors. Later examination showed HLA-associated TCR beta chains had greater clonal expansion than equally common others. It was confirmed in vitro that a few of the CMV-associated chains were specific for CMV antigens. In presence/absence analyses, roughly uniform sequencing depth across donors was assumed.

This chain connects TRBV19 to TRBJ2-2; D not certain. The specimen was PBMCs. This clonotype originated in a woman aged 25 to 39 in good health and CMV-seropositive. CDR3 nucleotides: TGTGCCAGTAGACCCAATCGCCTTCGGGACACCGGGGAGCTGTTTTTT. It yields the protein CASRPNRLRDTGELFF.